This TCR beta chain was observed in a study of T cells in Graves' hyperthyroidism and ophthalmopathy. CDR3 size: 13 residues. V shed 5 bases and J shed 1 base, with 9 bases lying between them. CDR1 and CDR2 from the germline V gene are SGHNT and YENEEA. This clonotype was recorded many times. Amplification yielded TCR beta CDR3 regions, with RNA transcripts as the source. The TCR CDR3 first-round RT-PCR relied on the HTBI primer set. TCRdb fed the multiplex PCR reads into MiXCR, producing one record per CDR3 protein. The profile covers about 250,000 distinct CDR3 sequences, with 13% to 15% appearing a single time and around 31% taken by the ten largest.

Sequenced input: blood. The gene calls are TRBV11-3 and TRBJ2-7; D gene ambiguous. This sequence was found in a woman between 45 and 60 years old with Graves' hyperthyroidism that later progressed to Graves' ophthalmopathy. The CDR3 DNA follows: TGTGCCAGCAGCCTCCGGCCATCCTACGAGCAGTACTTC. Protein product: CASSLRPSYEQYF.